This TCR beta chain came from a study of T cell repertoires in cytomegalovirus infection. Study in general: An indication of both CMV infection and matching HLA type came from public TCR beta signatures. Study results and limitations: The ex vivo response was dominated by HLA-C-restricted CMV-specific TCR beta clonotypes.

TCRdb ran MiXCR on the reads and lists one entry per CDR3 protein. The table shows about a million distinct CDR3 sequences, with roughly 30% occurring only once. CDR1 and CDR2 (germline): DFQATT, SNEGSKA (reference sequence). This CDR3 has 12 residues. As regards this clonotype: As yet, its antigen is unknown. Sequence at one end of the junction differs from germline and may be a read error.

This sequence originates from a human donor in good health (CMV status not recorded). Some clones in this sample may be carry-over from other donors' samples. The chain couples TRBV20-1 to TRBJ1-1; no clear D. Sequences were derived from cultured CD8+ T cells from PBMCs, sampled from culture after CMV antigen stimulation. CDR3 in DNA: TGCAGTGCTGGAGATAGGAGCACTGAAGCTTTCTTT. This codes for CSAGDRSTEAFF.